The next 19 T cell receptor beta chains were all read from a single sample in a study of CD8 T cells in Susac syndrome. An amount of RNA that ranged from roughly 0.45 to 1 ug was reverse transcribed with random hexamers. TCRdb called the immunoSEQ multiplex PCR reads again in MiXCR, with one record for every CDR3 protein. Among under 200,000 distinct CDR3 sequences listed, 85% to 95% were seen once. Source material: CD8+ T cells from PBMCs. Receptors originate from a human donor with multiple sclerosis.

This chain joins TRBV11-2 and TRBJ2-2; no reliable D call. This CDR3 spans 14 amino acids. V lost 2 bases and J lost 7, with 11 bases in between. Germline assignment: CDR1 SGHAT and CDR2 FQNNGV. In DNA, the CDR3 is TGTGCCAGCAGCTTAACTTCGGAGAACGGGGAGCTGTTTTTT. This translates into CASSLTSENGELFF.

This chain joins TRBV4-2 and TRBJ2-7; 9 positions match TRBD1. Germline CDR1 and CDR2: LGHNA and YNFKEQ. This CDR3 has 13 residues. Unmatched junction bases numbered 4, after V lost 4 bases and J lost 6 bases. As DNA, the CDR3 is TGTGCCAGCAGCCCGGACAGGGGAGGCGAGCAGTACTTC. Protein: CASSPDRGGEQYF.

The rearrangement uses TRBV9 and TRBJ2-2; 8 positions agree with TRBD2. The CDR3 covers 17 residues. Germline CDR1 and CDR2: SGDLS and YYNGEE. V trimming: 3 bases; J trimming: 6 bases; junction bases outside the gene matches: 13. CDR3: CASSARSGSIVSGELFF. The CDR3 nucleotides read TGTGCCAGCAGCGCCAGAAGCGGGAGTATTGTGTCCGGGGAGCTGTTTTTT. Together with reference TRBV9 and TRBJ2-2, the CDR3 gives the full variable domain: DSGVTQTPKHLITATGQRVTLRCSPRSGDLSVYWYQQSLDQGLQFLIQYYNGEERAKGNILERFSAQQFPDLHSELNLSSLELGDSALYFCASSARSGSIVSGELFFGEGSRLTVL.

The chain joins TRBV28 to TRBJ2-7, with D possibly being TRBD1 or TRBD2 (5 bases each). Trimming took 7 bases from V and 3 from J, leaving 16 bases between them. The CDR3 is made up of 14 amino acids. Per germline, CDR1 MDHEN and CDR2 SYDVKM. In DNA, the CDR3 is TGTGCCAGCACCGGGACGCAGCAGCTCTACGAGCAGTACTTC. This gives the protein CASTGTQQLYEQYF.

This clonotype was observed a single time. The J gene is TRBJ2-1, the V gene TRBV3-1, with a possible D match to TRBD1 (5 bases). Germline CDR1 reads LGHDT; CDR2 reads YNNKEL (reference sequence). V was shortened by 0 bases and J by 10 bases, with 7 bases between the two germline ends. CDR3 length equals 12 residues. The CDR3 DNA sequence: TGTGCCAGCAGCCAAGATGACAGAGAGCAGTTCTTC. Encoded protein: CASSQDDREQFF.

This clonotype was recorded once. The chain joins TRBV27 to TRBJ2-7; D gene uncertain. Per germline, CDR1 MNHEY and CDR2 SMNVEV (reference sequence). Trimming shortened V by 6 bases and J by 4 bases, and 19 bases separated the two germline ends. The CDR3 contains 15 residues. CDR3 coding DNA: TGTGCCAGCAGGTTGCTGAGGCAGGCCCCGTACGAGCAGTACTTC. It yields the protein CASRLLRQAPYEQYF.

The chain has TRBV20-1 and TRBJ2-5, with 10 bases aligning to TRBD2. J was trimmed by 0 bases and V by 6 bases; bases with no gene match: 10. This CDR3 contains 16 residues. The germline V gene encodes CDR1 DFQATT and CDR2 SNEGSKA (reference sequence). CDR3 DNA: TGCAGTGCCGTCGCCCTACTAGCGGGAAACCAAGAGACCCAGTACTTC. This translates into CSAVALLAGNQETQYF.

V gene TRBV30 combines with J gene TRBJ1-2; D may be TRBD1 (5 bases). Per the germline V gene, CDR1 is GTSNPN and CDR2 is SVGIG (reference sequence). Trimming stripped 3 bases from V and 4 bases from J, with 9 bases between. CDR3 length equals 12 residues. CDR3 coding DNA: TGTGCCTGGAGAGAGGACATCTATGGCTACACCTTC. It encodes CAWREDIYGYTF.

The gene calls are TRBV29-1 and TRBJ2-2; 7 bases agree with TRBD1. J gave up 7 bases and V 6 bases, and 11 bases lay outside the gene matches. The CDR3 length is 14 residues. Germline assignment: CDR1 SQVTM and CDR2 ANQGSEA. The CDR3 DNA follows: TGCAGCGTCGAGGACGACAGGGCGGTCGGGGAGCTGTTTTTT. It specifies CSVEDDRAVGELFF.

The chain links TRBV27 to TRBJ2-7, with 7 bases aligning to TRBD2. CDR1 MNHEY and CDR2 SMNVEV come from the germline V gene (reference sequence). The length of the CDR3 is 17 residues. V trimming: 5 bases; J trimming: 2 bases; junction bases outside the gene matches: 15. CDR3 sequence (DNA): TGTGCCAGCAGTCCCTCCGGGGGGAAGAGGATGCCCTACGAGCAGTACTTC. It encodes CASSPSGGKRMPYEQYF.

The rearrangement joins TRBV3-1 to TRBJ2-7; possible D gene TRBD1, 6 bases. The CDR3 is 14 amino acids. Between the trimmed V and J ends, which lost 0 bases and 2 bases, there was a span of 8 bases. Germline CDR1 and CDR2: LGHDT and YNNKEL (reference sequence). The CDR3 protein is CASSQEDSAYEQYF. In DNA, the CDR3 is TGTGCCAGCAGCCAAGAGGACAGCGCCTACGAGCAGTACTTC.

The chain combines TRBV9 with TRBJ1-1; 7 bases match TRBD1. The CDR3 has 15 residues. The ends lost 5 bases at V and 1 base at J; junction bases unmatched: 8. From germline, CDR1 is SGDLS and CDR2 YYNGEE. The CDR3 bases are TGTGCCAGCAGGGCGCGACAGGGTGAGAACACTGAAGCTTTCTTT. Protein product: CASRARQGENTEAFF. The full variable domain, completed using reference TRBV9 and TRBJ1-1, is DSGVTQTPKHLITATGQRVTLRCSPRSGDLSVYWYQQSLDQGLQFLIQYYNGEERAKGNILERFSAQQFPDLHSELNLSSLELGDSALYFCASRARQGENTEAFFGQGTRLTVV.

This sequence joins TRBV2 and TRBJ1-1; D remains ambiguous. CDR3 length equals 11 residues. Germline lookup yields CDR1 SNHLY and CDR2 FYNNEI. V shed 6 bases and J shed 6 bases, with 8 bases lying between them. Here the CDR3 reads CASSETPEAFF. The CDR3 DNA reads TGTGCCAGCAGCGAGACCCCTGAAGCTTTCTTT.

The chain has TRBV23-1 and TRBJ1-5; D gene unclear. TRBV23-1 is filed as an ORF, its function uncertain. CDR3 length: 16 amino acids. The V end lost 3 bases, the J end lost 3 bases, and 15 bases lay between the germline ends. The CDR3 here is CASSHLRVGFNQPQHF. For the CDR3, the DNA is TGCGCCAGCAGTCACCTCCGGGTGGGGTTCAATCAGCCCCAGCATTTT.

V usage is TRBV2 and J usage is TRBJ2-7; no reliable D call. There are 13 residues in the CDR3. V was cut by 3 bases and J by 0 bases, with 6 bases left in between. Looked up from germline, CDR1 is SNHLY and CDR2 is FYNNEI. The CDR3 DNA sequence: TGTGCCAGCAGTGACTGGAGCTCCTACGAGCAGTACTTC. Translated, it gives CASSDWSSYEQYF.

The V gene is TRBV9, the J gene TRBJ2-7; no firm D call. The ends were cut back, 3 bases at V and 1 base at J, with 11 bases in the middle. Germline CDR1 SGDLS, CDR2 YYNGEE. The CDR3 runs to 14 residues. The CDR3 sequence is CASSGSTSSYEQYF. The CDR3 DNA is TGTGCCAGCAGCGGATCGACAAGTTCCTACGAGCAGTACTTC. The full variable domain, its missing parts supplied by reference TRBV9 and TRBJ2-7, is DSGVTQTPKHLITATGQRVTLRCSPRSGDLSVYWYQQSLDQGLQFLIQYYNGEERAKGNILERFSAQQFPDLHSELNLSSLELGDSALYFCASSGSTSSYEQYFGPGTRLTVT.

This chain connects TRBV29-1 to TRBJ2-1; TRBD2 matches 9 bases. Germline assignment: CDR1 SQVTM and CDR2 ANQGSEA. CDR3 length: 15 amino acids. Losses at the gene ends were 6 bases for V and 0 bases for J; bases not matched to a gene: 6. CDR3 sequence: CSVISSGISYNEQFF. The CDR3 DNA reads TGCAGCGTGATCTCTAGCGGGATCTCCTACAATGAGCAGTTCTTC.

The chain joins TRBV20-1 to TRBJ2-3; D is unclear. Germline-derived CDR1 and CDR2 are DFQATT and SNEGSKA (reference sequence). The V gene lost 5 bases and the J gene lost 0 bases, with 9 bases spanning the gap. The CDR3 sequence is 13 residues long. The CDR3 sequence: CSARPYSTDTQYF. The CDR3 DNA reads TGCAGTGCTCGACCCTATAGCACAGATACGCAGTATTTT.

This clonotype was seen only once. The V and J genes are TRBV4-1 and TRBJ2-7; 8 positions agree with TRBD2. From germline, CDR1 is MGHRA and CDR2 YSYEKL. Losses at the gene ends were 1 base for V and 5 bases for J; bases not matched to a gene: 7. This CDR3 has 15 amino acids. The CDR3 nucleotides are TGCGCCAGCAGCCAAGCGGGCCTAGCGGGCCACGAGCAGTACTTC. Amino acids: CASSQAGLAGHEQYF.